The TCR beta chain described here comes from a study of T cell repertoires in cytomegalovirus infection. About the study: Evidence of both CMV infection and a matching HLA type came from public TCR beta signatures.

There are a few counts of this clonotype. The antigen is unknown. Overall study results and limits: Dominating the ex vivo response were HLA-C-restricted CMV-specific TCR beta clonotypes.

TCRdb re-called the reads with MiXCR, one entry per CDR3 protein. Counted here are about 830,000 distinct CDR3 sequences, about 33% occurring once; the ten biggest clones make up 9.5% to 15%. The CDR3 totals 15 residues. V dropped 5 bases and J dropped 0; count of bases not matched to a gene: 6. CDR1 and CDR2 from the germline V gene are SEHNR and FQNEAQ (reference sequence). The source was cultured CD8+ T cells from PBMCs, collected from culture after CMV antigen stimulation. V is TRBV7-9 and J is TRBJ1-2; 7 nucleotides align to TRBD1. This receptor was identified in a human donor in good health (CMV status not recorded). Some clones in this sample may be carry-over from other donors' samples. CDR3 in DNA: TGTGCCAGCAGCGACCGGGACAGACCTAACTATGGCTACACCTTC. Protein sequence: CASSDRDRPNYGYTF.